The present T cell receptor (beta chain) was sequenced within a study of blood T cells in healthy people across ages. The sample, roughly 9.5 milliliters of peripheral blood, was drawn from each donor. Trimming stripped 3 bases from V and 4 bases from J, with 19 bases between. The germline V gene has CDR1 KGHDR and CDR2 SFDVKD. The length of the CDR3 is 17 residues. This clonotype was observed once. A second PCR of 7 to 11 cycles used a sample-barcoded 5' primer and a J-beta primer mix. MiXCR, applied by TCRdb to the 5' RACE reads, yields one record per CDR3 protein. Altogether roughly 800,000 distinct CDR3 sequences are present, nearly 60% being singletons, with the ten largest covering about 20%.

The sequenced sample consisted of blood. This chain links TRBV24-1 with TRBJ2-3, with D possibly TRBD2 on 6 matching bases. The receptor was isolated from a man aged 30 to 45 in good health. The CDR3 DNA reads as TGTGCCACCAGTGATACCGAACGGGGGACCCTCGCAGATACGCAGTATTTT. This translates into CATSDTERGTLADTQYF.